This TCR beta chain derives from a study of T cells expressing NK-cell markers. In the study overall: The TCR beta repertoires originated in sorted CD3+CD56+NKG2C+, CD3+CD56+NKG2C- and CD3+CD56-NKG2C+ T cells. HCMV serostatus: seven of eight sequenced donors positive, one negative.

General study results and limits: In a group of several donors, dominant NKG2C+ clonotypes represented roughly 1.0-7.5% of CD8+ T cells.

Reprocessing the 5' RACE reads, TCRdb reports a single entry for every CDR3 protein and omits DNA. This repertoire includes about 370,000 distinct CDR3 sequences. A word on this clonotype: What it binds is not known.

Per germline, CDR1 MNHEY and CDR2 SMNVEV (reference sequence). The CDR3 has 13 amino acids. The chain links TRBV27 to TRBJ2-1; absent DNA, TCRdb's TRBD1 call cannot be checked. The sequence came from a woman aged 50 to 65 in good health. Sequencing was performed on blood T cells: a sorted CD56 or NKG2C T cell subset, CD4+ or CD8+ T cells, or bulk PBMC T cells (not recorded which). The CDR3 loop is CASSPWTGNEQFF.